This T cell receptor (beta chain) originates from a study of blood T cell repertoires in COVID-19. Across the study: PBMCs, B-cell-depleted T cells, or T cells were the source of the cDNA or gDNA that made up the material.

This CDR3 has 19 amino acids. V trimming: 0 bases; J trimming: 3 bases; junction bases outside the gene matches: 14. Germline-derived CDR1 and CDR2 are LNHNV and YYDKDF (reference sequence). Seattle's enrolled individuals joined amid active infection and were then monitored longitudinally. This table comes from immunoSEQ multiplex PCR, and its TCRdb copy is limited to in-frame clones, with some not included. The table includes roughly 200,000 clones, roughly 76% detected once. Sequencing used peripheral blood. This receptor was taken from a woman between 40 and 55 years old with COVID-19, enrolled during active disease. The chain uses TRBV15 and TRBJ2-7; 10 positions agree with TRBD2. The CDR3 DNA reads as TGTGCCACCAGCAGAGATCCCCCCACCCTCCAGCGGGAGGGCTACGAGCAGTACTTC. It codes for CATSRDPPTLQREGYEQYF.